This TCR beta chain was sequenced during a study of blood T cell repertoires in COVID-19. In the study overall: Samples of COVID-19 (acute and convalescent) were obtained from the United States, Italy and Spain.

CDR1 MNHNS and CDR2 SASEGT come from the germline V gene. The CDR3 runs 16 residues. The ends were cut back, 0 bases at V and 0 bases at J, with 11 bases in the middle. This study enrolled people aged about 18 to 90 from approximately 24 US geographic areas. Categorization into cohorts depended on clinical history that participants reported. In the study's own analysis: Reference gene primer amplification gave estimated nucleated cell counts. Repertoires were generated with immunoSEQ multiplex PCR, while TCRdb's copy carries only in-frame clones and drops some. The V and J calls and clone size come from that table; D and trimming were worked out from the DNA. The profile shows hundreds of thousands of clones, just under 90% of them singletons.

The chain employs TRBV6-1 and TRBJ1-1, with D unclear. The clonotype was recovered from a woman aged 50 to 60 who had recovered from COVID-19. Input material: PBMCs or T cells enriched from blood (not recorded which). In DNA form, the CDR3 reads TGTGCCAGCAGTGAAGCGTACTTTATTATGAACACTGAAGCTTTCTTT. Residues: CASSEAYFIMNTEAFF.